These 3 T cell receptor beta chains were all obtained from the same sample, sequenced in a study of T cell responses to AZD1222 COVID-19 vaccine (dated by TCRdb to the early 2020s). Read against the paper, the sample's time point label means: about 28 days (+/-7) after the second vaccine dose. The library came from the immunoSEQ multiplex PCR assay. Imported from immuneACCESS, the table was reduced by TCRdb to in-frame sequences with V and J called. These copies leave out some clones; in studies compared against another copy, an unresolved V gene accounts for under half, and the cause of the remainder is not known. Recorded for this sample are roughly 70,000 clones; 70% to 90% of them occurred a single time. The biggest ten clones account for 1.3% of the sample. The source was peripheral blood, collected 28 days after the second AZD1222 dose. Source of these receptors: an adult who received the AZD1222 COVID-19 vaccine.

The rearrangement uses TRBV6-5 and TRBJ2-6; D not certain. The CDR3 loop spans 15 amino acids. Germline V lookup: CDR1 MNHEY, CDR2 SVGAGI. V dropped 8 bases and J dropped 2 bases, with 13 bases sitting between them. The CDR3 DNA is TGTGCCAGCGGCTCAAGCACCCCTGGGGCCAACGTCCTGACTTTC. It specifies CASGSSTPGANVLTF.

The rearrangement links TRBV30 to TRBJ1-4, with 7 bases that match TRBD1. This CDR3 has 13 amino acids. V was pared by 5 bases and J by 0 bases, with 0 bases of the junction left unmatched. Germline V gene data show CDR1 as GTSNPN and CDR2 as SVGIG (reference sequence). The CDR3 bases are TGTGCCTGGGACAGGGCAACTAATGAAAAACTGTTTTTT. Its protein product is CAWDRATNEKLFF.

The chain carries TRBV3-1 (or the pseudogene TRBV3-2) and TRBJ2-7; possibly TRBD2 for D (6 bases). Trimming took off 1 base at V and 4 bases at J, with 14 bases between the two ends. In germline, CDR1 is LGHDT, CDR2 YNNKEL (reference sequence). The CDR3 is 15 amino acids. The CDR3 coding sequence is TGTGCCAGCAGCCAAGGGGTGGGAGGTTTGTACGAGCAGTACTTC. Its protein is CASSQGVGGLYEQYF.